The 28 T cell receptor beta chains reported below all come from one sample, sequenced in a study of blood T cell repertoires in COVID-19. Produced via immunoSEQ multiplex PCR; TCRdb's table is partial and in-frame only. The table includes around 100,000 clones, just over 90% detected once. The specimen was peripheral blood. All receptors come from a man aged 45-60 years with active COVID-19.

This sequence joins TRBV2 and TRBJ1-2; D perhaps matches TRBD1 (5 bases). V dropped 6 bases and J dropped 2 bases, with 10 bases sitting between them. The CDR3 runs to 13 residues. Germline V lookup: CDR1 SNHLY, CDR2 FYNNEI. The chain's CDR3 is CASRTVFNYGYTF. Here the CDR3 DNA reads TGTGCCAGCAGGACAGTCTTCAACTATGGCTACACCTTC.

This sequence joins TRBV7-6 and TRBJ2-1; 7 bases agree with TRBD2. The length of the CDR3 is 14 residues. V was clipped by 0 bases and J by 10 bases; unmatched bases: 6. CDR1 and CDR2 from the germline V gene are SGHVS and FNYEAQ. CDR3 protein: CASSLAPTGGEQFF. In nucleotides, the CDR3 is TGTGCCAGCAGCTTAGCCCCTACGGGGGGAGAGCAGTTCTTC.

The chain is built from TRBV3-1 (or the pseudogene TRBV3-2) and TRBJ2-1; tentative D call: TRBD2 (6 bases). Germline V gives CDR1 LGHDT, CDR2 YNNKEL (reference sequence). The CDR3 is made up of 13 amino acids. V was shortened by 1 base and J by 16 bases, with 17 bases between the two germline ends. The CDR3 protein is CASSQGPSGRSFF. CDR3 in DNA: TGTGCCAGCAGCCAAGGCCCTAGTGGGAGGTCTTTCTTC.

This clone has a single count. The CDR3: CSASVSGATDTQYF. CDR3 DNA sequence: TGCAGTGCTAGTGTGAGCGGTGCGACAGATACGCAGTATTTT. V and J are TRBV20-1 and TRBJ2-3; D might be TRBD2 (5 bases). The germline V and J ends were trimmed by 3 bases and 3 bases, with 13 bases remaining between them. The germline CDR1 and CDR2 sequences are DFQATT and SNEGSKA (reference sequence). CDR3 length: 14 residues.

V usage is TRBV18 and J usage is TRBJ2-7; TRBD2 matches at 9 bases. This CDR3 region has 14 residues. Germline V gene lookup returns CDR1 KGHSH and CDR2 LQKENI. V gave up 4 bases and J gave up 6 bases; unmatched junction bases: 7. The CDR3 protein is CASSLLAGLSEQYV. The CDR3 DNA reads as TGTGCCAGCTCACTCCTAGCGGGATTAAGCGAGCAGTACGTC.

This clone was found once. V gene TRBV7-2 combines with J gene TRBJ2-1, with TRBD1 identical over 7 bases. The V gene end was trimmed by 6 bases and the J gene end by 10 bases; junction bases not matched to a gene: 9. Germline V gene sequence: CDR1 SGHTA, CDR2 FQGNSA. CDR3 length: 13 residues. The CDR3 here is CASRDTGVGEQFF. CDR3 nucleotide sequence: TGTGCCAGCAGGGACACAGGGGTTGGGGAGCAGTTCTTC.

V is TRBV5-6 and J is TRBJ1-1; D gene uncertain. V was pared by 6 bases and J by 2 bases, with 17 bases between. In germline, CDR1 is SGHDT, CDR2 YYEEEE. The CDR3 totals 15 residues. CDR3 DNA sequence: TGTGCCAGCAACCCCCCAGCGGGCGGCAACACTGAAGCTTTCTTT. Encoded protein: CASNPPAGGNTEAFF.

The DNA of the CDR3 is TGTGCCAGCAGTTTAAGGAGAGGACAGGTTTCCTCTAGCACAGATACGCAGTATTTT. It specifies CASSLRRGQVSSSTDTQYF. The chain recombines TRBV27 with TRBJ2-3; the match to TRBD1 covers 7 bases. From germline, CDR1 is MNHEY and CDR2 SMNVEV (reference sequence). J lost 0 bases, V lost 2 bases, and 14 bases had no gene match. The CDR3 is made up of 19 amino acids.

This chain uses TRBV24-1 with TRBJ2-5, with TRBD1 identical over 7 bases. V dropped 3 bases and J dropped 1; count of bases not matched to a gene: 4. This CDR3 has 15 amino acids. The germline V gene has CDR1 KGHDR and CDR2 SFDVKD. For the CDR3, the DNA is TGTGCCACCAGTGATCGCCGGGACAGCCAAGAGACCCAGTACTTC. Translated, it gives CATSDRRDSQETQYF.

The chain carries TRBV2 and TRBJ2-3; TRBD2 agrees at 11 bases. The germline V gene encodes CDR1 SNHLY and CDR2 FYNNEI. The CDR3 extends over 15 amino acids. Trimming cost V 3 bases and J 4 bases; bases outside gene matches: 3. CDR3 loop: CASSDRGLAADTQYF. Written as DNA, the CDR3 is TGTGCCAGCAGTGACAGGGGACTAGCGGCAGATACGCAGTATTTT.

V and J are TRBV30 and TRBJ1-4; possible D gene TRBD1, 6 bases. Trimming removed 2 bases at V and 5 bases at J, with 12 bases between. This CDR3 has 14 amino acids. Germline V gives CDR1 GTSNPN, CDR2 SVGIG (reference sequence). CDR3 sequence: CAWSLQGRNEKLFF. In nucleotides, the CDR3 is TGTGCCTGGAGTCTTCAGGGGCGGAATGAAAAACTGTTTTTT.

V gene TRBV6-5 combines with J gene TRBJ1-2, with D possibly matching TRBD1 (6 bases). Trimming cost V 6 bases and J 4 bases, with 12 bases left between them. Germline loops: CDR1 MNHEY, CDR2 SVGAGI. The CDR3 has 13 amino acids. The CDR3 nucleotides are TGTGCCAGCAGCCCAAGGGGGACCTATGGCTACACCTTC. Protein sequence: CASSPRGTYGYTF.

The rearrangement links TRBV7-2 to TRBJ1-2; no firm D call. CDR1 is SGHTA and CDR2 is FQGNSA in the germline V gene. Trimming took 1 base from V and 3 from J, leaving 6 bases between them. This CDR3 is 13 amino acids long. The CDR3 coding sequence is TGTGCCAGCAGCTTAGGTGGAGACTATGGCTACACCTTC. Protein sequence: CASSLGGDYGYTF.

Only a few counts were recorded for this clone. The genes are TRBV7-2 and TRBJ1-5, with 9 bases identical to TRBD1. CDR3 length: 15 amino acids. With V trimmed by 5 bases and J by 1 base, 3 bases remained unmatched. Germline lookup yields CDR1 SGHTA and CDR2 FQGNSA. CDR3 protein: CASSRGQGSNQPQHF. DNA for the CDR3: TGTGCCAGCAGCCGTGGACAGGGGAGCAATCAGCCCCAGCATTTT.

The V call is TRBV15, the J call TRBJ2-4; possible D gene TRBD2, 6 bases. Germline V gene data show CDR1 as LNHNV and CDR2 as YYDKDF (reference sequence). V was shortened by 5 bases and J by 1 base, with 12 bases between the two germline ends. CDR3 length: 15 residues. CDR3 in DNA: TGTGCCACCAGCGGGGGAGGTTGGGCCAAAAACATTCAGTACTTC. This translates into CATSGGGWAKNIQYF.

The chain employs TRBV7-9 and TRBJ1-4, with D unresolved. The V and J ends lost 4 bases and 7 bases respectively, with 10 bases between them. Germline loops: CDR1 SEHNR, CDR2 FQNEAQ (reference sequence). This CDR3 has 13 amino acids. The CDR3 here is CASSSFTLEKLFF. The DNA of the CDR3 is TGTGCCAGCAGCTCCTTTACTCTTGAAAAACTGTTTTTT.

The count of this clone is one. As DNA, the CDR3 is TGTGCCAGCAGCCGACGGGGGGGGTGGGGCAATCAGCCCCAGCATTTT. Protein product: CASSRRGGWGNQPQHF. This chain connects TRBV21-1 to TRBJ1-5. TRBV21-1 is a listed pseudogene. CDR3 length equals 16 residues.

The V call is TRBV6-5, the J call TRBJ1-1, with D maybe TRBD1 (5 bases). Germline V lookup: CDR1 MNHEY, CDR2 SVGAGI. V lost 4 bases, J lost 1 base, and 13 bases lay in between. The CDR3 consists of 15 residues. In DNA, the CDR3 is TGTGCCAGCAGTTTCCACAGGTCCCGGAACACTGAAGCTTTCTTT. Translated, it gives CASSFHRSRNTEAFF.

The chain is built from TRBV6-5 and TRBJ1-1, with 9 bases that match TRBD1. The CDR3 is 13 amino acids. The V segment lost 5 bases and the J segment 11 bases; nucleotides outside the gene matches: 9. Germline V gene lookup returns CDR1 MNHEY and CDR2 SVGAGI. The CDR3 DNA is TGTGCCAGCAGTCGGGACAGGGAGACGTATGCTTTCTTT. Protein: CASSRDRETYAFF.

This clone appeared a single time. V and J are TRBV12-3 or TRBV12-4 and TRBJ2-3; possible D gene TRBD2, 6 bases. CDR3 length: 13 amino acids. V was clipped by 3 bases and J by 4 bases, with 8 bases between them. CDR3 in DNA: TGTGCCAGCAGTTTCGGAGGGCCAGATACGCAGTATTTT. This encodes CASSFGGPDTQYF.

The chain recombines TRBV19 with TRBJ1-5; TRBD1 is a possible D gene (5 bases). This CDR3 is 14 amino acids long. Germline loops: CDR1 LNHDA, CDR2 SQIVND (reference sequence). V dropped 7 bases and J dropped 3 bases, with 13 bases sitting between them. The CDR3 DNA follows: TGTGCCAGTAACCTACGACAGACCAATCAGCCCCAGCATTTT. Translating gives CASNLRQTNQPQHF.

Only one count was recorded for this clone. This chain connects TRBV3-1 (or the pseudogene TRBV3-2) to TRBJ1-2; D remains unclear. V was cut by 1 base and J by 2 bases, with 11 bases left in between. This CDR3 region has 15 residues. Germline loops: CDR1 LGHDT, CDR2 YNNKEL (reference sequence). The CDR3 DNA follows: TGTGCCAGCAGCCAAGTACTACGGGAAAACTATGGCTACACCTTC. Residues: CASSQVLRENYGYTF.

V gene TRBV19 combines with J gene TRBJ2-7; D possibly corresponds to TRBD2 (6 bases). The germline V and J ends were trimmed by 3 bases and 2 bases, with 8 bases remaining between them. The CDR3 has 13 residues. CDR1 is LNHDA and CDR2 is SQIVND in the germline V gene (reference sequence). The DNA of the CDR3 is TGTGCCAGTAGTATCGGGGGTACCTACGAGCAGTACTTC. Encoded protein: CASSIGGTYEQYF.

This chain connects TRBV12-3 or TRBV12-4 to TRBJ1-2, with TRBD1 identical over 7 bases. V trimming: 7 bases; J trimming: 5 bases; junction bases outside the gene matches: 7. The length of the CDR3 is 13 residues. The CDR3 protein is CASNSGTAYGYTF. CDR3 coding DNA: TGTGCCAGCAACTCGGGGACAGCTTATGGCTACACCTTC.

J is TRBJ1-5 and V is TRBV18, with D possibly matching TRBD1 (6 bases). There are 16 residues in the CDR3. V lost 6 bases to trimming and J lost 7 bases, with 22 bases between them. Per the germline V gene, CDR1 is KGHSH and CDR2 is LQKENI. The CDR3 spells CASSSGGGGAYQPQHF. The CDR3 DNA reads TGTGCCAGCTCGTCGGGAGGCGGGGGCGCTTACCAGCCCCAGCATTTT.

The chain uses TRBV15 and TRBJ1-1; D is undetermined. Trimming removed 0 bases from V and 10 bases from J, with 12 bases in between. There are 13 residues in the CDR3. The germline CDR1 and CDR2 sequences are LNHNV and YYDKDF (reference sequence). Written as DNA, the CDR3 is TGTGCCACCAGCAGAGATCGAGAGGCATCAGCTTTCTTT. As protein: CATSRDREASAFF.

This chain connects TRBV5-5 to TRBJ1-2, with a weak D call TRBD1 (6 bases). Germline V gene lookup returns CDR1 SGHKS and CDR2 YYEKEE (reference sequence). The CDR3 extends over 15 amino acids. Deletions cut 1 base from V and 2 bases from J, with 12 bases between. CDR3 DNA: TGTGCCAGCAGCTTGATGGGGGCCGTAAACTATGGCTACACCTTC. This sequence encodes CASSLMGAVNYGYTF.

The chain employs TRBV3-1 (or the pseudogene TRBV3-2) and TRBJ2-7, with TRBD1 matching 9 bases. CDR1 and CDR2 (germline): LGHDT, YNNKEL (reference sequence). The CDR3 runs to 15 residues. The junction had 9 bases not matched to a gene; V was cut back by 4 bases and J by 5 bases. CDR3 residues: CASSPRRTGDHEQYF. Here the CDR3 DNA reads TGTGCCAGCAGCCCCCGCCGGACAGGGGACCACGAGCAGTACTTC.